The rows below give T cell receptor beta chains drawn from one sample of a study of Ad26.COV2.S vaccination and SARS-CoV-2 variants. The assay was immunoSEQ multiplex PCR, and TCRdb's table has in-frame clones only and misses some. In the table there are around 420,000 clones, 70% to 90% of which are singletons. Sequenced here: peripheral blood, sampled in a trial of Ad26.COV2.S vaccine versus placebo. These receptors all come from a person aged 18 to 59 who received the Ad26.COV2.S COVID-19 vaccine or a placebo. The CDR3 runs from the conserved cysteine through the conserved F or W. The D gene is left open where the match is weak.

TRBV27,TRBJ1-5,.,CASSFDSNQPQHF
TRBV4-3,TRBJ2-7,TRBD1,CASSPRAGGVEQYF
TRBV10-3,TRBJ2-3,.,CAISESVGQGDTQYF
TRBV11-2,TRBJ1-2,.,CASSPINTGLGYTF
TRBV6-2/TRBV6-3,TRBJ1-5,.,CASSPGGNQPQHF
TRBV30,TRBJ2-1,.,CAWTPTMYNEQFF
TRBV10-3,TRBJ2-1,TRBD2,CAISGLAGGRLYNEQFF
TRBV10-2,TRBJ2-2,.,CASSEWGAGELFF
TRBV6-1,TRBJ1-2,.,CASSEAGYNYGYTF
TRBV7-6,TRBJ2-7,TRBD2,CASSTGTTLGEQYF
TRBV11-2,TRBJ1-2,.,CASSLDRERGGYTF
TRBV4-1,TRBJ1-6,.,CASSLGQINSPLHF
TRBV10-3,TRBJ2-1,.,CASRGTEPYNEQFF
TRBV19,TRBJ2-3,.,CASSIELTTDTQYF
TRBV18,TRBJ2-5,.,CASSPKAETQYF
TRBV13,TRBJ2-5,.,CASSLGGGSEETQYF
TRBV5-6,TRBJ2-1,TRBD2,CASSLVAGGTDEQFF
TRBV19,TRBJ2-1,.,CASSIGSEQFF
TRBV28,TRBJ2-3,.,CASSLGRPSTDTQYF
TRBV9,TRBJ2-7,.,CASSVGPTYEQYF
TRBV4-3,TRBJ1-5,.,CASSHGRYQPQHF
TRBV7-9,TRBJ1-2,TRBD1,CASSLRTGPTNYGYTF
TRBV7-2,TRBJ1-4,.,CASSSSPGEKLFF
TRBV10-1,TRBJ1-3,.,CASKTSRWGAGNTIYF
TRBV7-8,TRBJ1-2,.,CASSVGPLLKGYTF
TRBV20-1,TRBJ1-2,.,CSARARDGYTF
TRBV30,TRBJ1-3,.,CAWSKGRSGNTIYF
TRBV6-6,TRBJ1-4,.,CASSYPGAGGNEKLFF
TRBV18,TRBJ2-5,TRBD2,CASSPLAGGAETQYF
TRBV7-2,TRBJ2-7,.,CASSLDRVRYEQYF
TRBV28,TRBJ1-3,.,CASSITGTPSGNTIYF
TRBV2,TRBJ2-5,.,CASRLQSKETQYF
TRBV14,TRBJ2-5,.,CASSQERGQETQYF
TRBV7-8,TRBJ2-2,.,CASSLRLGIGNTGELFF
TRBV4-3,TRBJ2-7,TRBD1,CASSQSLTQGALNEQYF
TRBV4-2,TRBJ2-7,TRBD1,CASSQSGQGVYEQYF
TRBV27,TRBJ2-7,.,CASERQPAYEQYF
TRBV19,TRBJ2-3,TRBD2,CASNQAGGIADTQYF
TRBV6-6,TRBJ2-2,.,CASRSGQANTGELFF
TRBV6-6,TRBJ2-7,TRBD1,CASSYSPGTGSYEQYF
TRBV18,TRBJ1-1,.,CASSPTLYVDTEAFF
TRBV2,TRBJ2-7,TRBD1,CASSEAGQGYEQYF
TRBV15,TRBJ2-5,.,CATSRDLKAPETQYF
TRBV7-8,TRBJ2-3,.,CASSLLPGDTQYF
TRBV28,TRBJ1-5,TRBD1,CASSSGQGNFQPQHF
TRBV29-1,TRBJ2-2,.,CSVWGGTGELFF
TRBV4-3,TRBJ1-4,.,CASSQEGEKGEKLFF
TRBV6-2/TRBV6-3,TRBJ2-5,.,CASSYTGPYQETQYF
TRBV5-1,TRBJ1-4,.,CASSLGGGTAPTNEKLFF
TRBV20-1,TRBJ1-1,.,CSAKLMLEAFF
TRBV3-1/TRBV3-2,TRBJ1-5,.,CASSLTGDSNQPQHF
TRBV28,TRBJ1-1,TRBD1,CASSRQGTGWTEAFF
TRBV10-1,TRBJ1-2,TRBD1,CASSAVDRGHIGYTF
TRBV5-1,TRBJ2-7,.,CASSFQGLDEQYF
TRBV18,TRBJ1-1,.,CASSPTGAYTEAFF
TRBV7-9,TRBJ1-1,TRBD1,CASSLARTGNTEAFF
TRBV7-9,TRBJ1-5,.,CASSFGQYSNQPQHF
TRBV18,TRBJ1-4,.,CASSPPTGTNEKLFF
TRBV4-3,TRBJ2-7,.,CASSQERAETYEQYF